This TCR beta chain originates from a study of response to subunit inactivated influenza vaccine. The study, taken as a whole, reports: Authors proposed each seasonal influenza vaccination draws in few new T cells.

The ends lost 4 bases at V and 13 bases at J; junction bases unmatched: 12. Germline V CDR1 and CDR2: DFQATT, SNEGSKA (reference sequence). The CDR3 sequence is 14 residues long. TCRdb fed the RT-PCR reads into MiXCR, producing one record per CDR3 protein. The sample lists 550,000 to 800,000 distinct CDR3 sequences; around 14% were seen once. This clonotype turned up a few times. The antigen is undetermined. The rearrangement links TRBV20-1 to TRBJ2-1; 11 bases align to TRBD2. Sequencing used PBMCs from blood, obtained around 15 days before vaccination. The source is a man aged 50-60 years who received an inactivated influenza vaccine. CDR3 DNA sequence: TGCAGTGCTATTGGACTAGCGGGCACCTTTGAACAGTTCTTC. It encodes CSAIGLAGTFEQFF.